One and the same sample provided the 27 T cell receptor beta chains below, sequenced in a study of OX40 agonist ivuxolimab in advanced cancers. TCRdb's copy holds only in-frame clones and misses some; the assay was immunoSEQ multiplex PCR. The table lists fewer than 25,000 clones, approximately 86% of them singletons. The starting material was CD4+ or CD8+ T cells sorted from blood, obtained in a trial of the OX40 agonist ivuxolimab. The receptors come from an adult with an advanced solid tumor such as melanoma, head and neck, liver or kidney cancer.

The rearrangement links TRBV6-7 to TRBJ1-3, with D hard to call. TRBV6-7 is reported as an ORF; its role is uncertain. Between the trimmed V and J ends, which lost 4 bases and 0 bases, there was a span of 19 bases. The CDR3 contains 18 residues. The CDR3 bases are TGTGCCAGCAGTTCCCACACCATAAGACACCTCTCTGGAAACACCATATATTTT. It specifies CASSSHTIRHLSGNTIYF.

The V and J genes are TRBV9 and TRBJ2-1; TRBD2 agrees at 13 bases. Trimming removed 2 bases from V and 10 bases from J; junction bases left unmatched: 0. The CDR3 contains 13 residues. Germline values: CDR1 SGDLS, CDR2 YYNGEE. Here the CDR3 reads CASSVGLAGEQFF. In DNA form, the CDR3 reads TGTGCCAGCAGCGTGGGACTAGCGGGGGAGCAGTTCTTC.

The J gene is TRBJ2-1, the V gene TRBV28; D call uncertain. The CDR3 consists of 15 residues. Trimming pared 5 bases from V and 0 bases from J, leaving 11 bases between. The germline gives CDR1 MDHEN, CDR2 SYDVKM. CDR3: CASSPLRSSYNEQFF. The CDR3 DNA sequence: TGTGCCAGCAGTCCACTCCGGAGCTCCTACAATGAGCAGTTCTTC.

The chain has TRBV9 and TRBJ2-3, with 16 bases identical to TRBD2. The CDR3 spans 18 residues. CDR1 is SGDLS, CDR2 YYNGEE, per germline. V shed 3 bases and J 1 base; nucleotides not matched to a gene: 5. This CDR3 is CASSESGTSGGGTDTQYF. CDR3 nucleotides: TGTGCCAGCAGCGAATCCGGGACTAGCGGGGGGGGCACAGATACGCAGTATTTT.

A word on this clone: Within the sample, other DNA sequences also encode this same CDR3. The chain links TRBV7-2 to TRBJ2-7, with 14 bases matching TRBD2. This CDR3 is 14 amino acids long. The V gene's germline CDR1 is SGHTA and CDR2 FQGNSA. Trimming at V came to 3 bases and at J to 5 bases, leaving 0 bases not matched to a gene. CDR3: CASSLGLAGDEQYF. In DNA form, the CDR3 reads TGTGCCAGCAGCTTGGGACTAGCGGGAGACGAGCAGTACTTC.

This chain uses TRBV19 with TRBJ1-6; TRBD1 matches 8 bases. The CDR3 spans 13 residues. Per the germline V gene, CDR1 is LNHDA and CDR2 is SQIVND (reference sequence). V lost 9 bases to trimming and J lost 14 bases; unmatched junction nucleotides: 12. DNA for the CDR3: TGTGCCAGCGTGGACAGGGCCGAAAGTTCCCTCCACTTT. Its protein is CASVDRAESSLHF.

This clone came up a few times. This CDR3 is also generated by other DNA sequences in the sample. V usage is TRBV4-1 and J usage is TRBJ1-6, with 8 bases lining up with TRBD1. V was clipped by 1 base and J by 0 bases; unmatched bases: 2. The CDR3 totals 17 residues. Per the germline V gene, CDR1 is MGHRA and CDR2 is YSYEKL. CDR3 DNA sequence: TGCGCCAGCAGCCAAGGAGGACAGGGCTCCTATAATTCACCCCTCCACTTT. It yields the protein CASSQGGQGSYNSPLHF.

V and J are TRBV6-6 and TRBJ1-4; D unresolved. CDR1 and CDR2 (germline): MNHNY, SVGAGI (reference sequence). CDR3 size: 14 residues. Trimming cost V 1 base and J 8 bases, with 11 bases left between them. CDR3 bases: TGTGCCAGCAGTTACTGGAGAGACGGAGAAAAACTGTTTTTT. This encodes CASSYWRDGEKLFF.

The CDR3 coding sequence is TGCGCCAGCAGCCAAGTTCGGGGAGGGACAGGGATCCCCCCTGAGCAGTTCTTC. It encodes CASSQVRGGTGIPPEQFF. The V call is TRBV4-1, the J call TRBJ2-1; 9 bases are shared with TRBD1. There are 18 residues in the CDR3. The germline gives CDR1 MGHRA, CDR2 YSYEKL. V lost 1 base and J lost 9; bases outside the gene matches: 16.

The V call is TRBV7-3, the J call TRBJ2-5; D is uncertain. In germline, CDR1 is SGHTA, CDR2 FQGTGA. Deletions cut 3 bases from V and 5 bases from J, with 7 bases between. The CDR3 consists of 12 residues. DNA of the CDR3: TGTGCCAGCAGCTTTGATGGGGAGACCCAGTACTTC. Translation: CASSFDGETQYF.

The rearrangement links TRBV2 to TRBJ2-5; 14 bases are a match to TRBD2. Unmatched junction bases numbered 9, after V lost 8 bases and J lost 7 bases. CDR1 and CDR2 from the germline V gene are SNHLY and FYNNEI. The CDR3 runs 15 residues. The CDR3 DNA reads as TGTGCCAGCCGTGGGACTAGCGGGGGCCCGAGGACCCAGTACTTC. Protein: CASRGTSGGPRTQYF.

The table lists this clone with a few counts. The chain recombines TRBV7-2 with TRBJ1-5; D is possibly TRBD1 (5 bases). Germline V gene sequence: CDR1 SGHTA, CDR2 FQGNSA. The CDR3 sequence is 14 residues long. Trimming shortened V by 3 bases and J by 4 bases, and 10 bases separated the two germline ends. CDR3 in DNA: TGTGCCAGCAGCTTGGGGGGGACGAATCAGCCCCAGCATTTT. This encodes CASSLGGTNQPQHF.

This chain connects TRBV11-3 to TRBJ2-7; D gene unclear. The CDR3 totals 13 residues. Per the germline V gene, CDR1 is SGHNT and CDR2 is YENEEA. Trimming took 3 bases from V and 0 from J, leaving 6 bases between them. The CDR3 DNA reads as TGTGCCAGCAGCTTCAGGAGCTCCTACGAGCAGTACTTC. Encoded protein: CASSFRSSYEQYF.

The count of this clone is one. One junction end does not reproduce the germline sequence, and a read error may be involved. The chain employs TRBV6-1 and TRBJ2-7; D is perhaps TRBD1 or TRBD2 (5 bases each). There are 16 residues in the CDR3. The V gene's germline CDR1 is MNHNS and CDR2 SASEGT. The CDR3, as DNA: TGTGCCAGCAGTAAAGCCCTGCAGGGAGAGCCGGGAGAGCAGTACTTC. The encoded protein is CASSKALQGEPGEQYF.

The chain couples TRBV7-2 to TRBJ2-1; D may be TRBD2 (7 bases). CDR1 and CDR2 (germline): SGHTA, FQGNSA. The germline V and J ends were trimmed by 3 bases and 0 bases, with 15 bases remaining between them. The CDR3 contains 17 residues. The DNA of the CDR3 is TGTGCCAGCAGCTTCCTTGCCGGGGGGCGCTCCTACAATGAGCAGTTCTTC. Its translation: CASSFLAGGRSYNEQFF.

This chain uses TRBV7-2 with TRBJ2-5; 15 nucleotides match TRBD2. Germline loops: CDR1 SGHTA, CDR2 FQGNSA. The CDR3 covers 15 residues. V trimming: 1 base; J trimming: 10 bases; junction bases outside the gene matches: 4. The CDR3 sequence: CASSLEGLAGGLQYF. DNA of the CDR3: TGTGCCAGCAGCTTAGAGGGACTAGCGGGGGGCCTCCAGTACTTC.

The chain combines TRBV6-6 with TRBJ2-7, with 10 bases aligning to TRBD1. V trimming: 8 bases; J trimming: 6 bases; junction bases outside the gene matches: 7. CDR3 length: 13 residues. CDR1 is MNHNY, CDR2 SVGAGI, per germline (reference sequence). The CDR3 loop is CASRGDRGREQYF. The CDR3 nucleotides are TGTGCCAGCCGAGGAGACAGGGGGCGCGAGCAGTACTTC.

V usage is TRBV10-1 and J usage is TRBJ2-3; 7 positions agree with TRBD2. CDR3 length equals 16 residues. V lost 8 bases to trimming and J lost 2 bases; unmatched junction nucleotides: 13. Germline CDR1 is WNHNN and CDR2 is SYGVQD (reference sequence). The CDR3 sequence: CASPSGTPLNTDTQYF. CDR3 nucleotides: TGCGCCAGCCCCAGCGGGACCCCCCTCAACACAGATACGCAGTATTTT.

The genes are TRBV2 and TRBJ2-7; 8 bases are shared with TRBD2. The CDR3 sequence is 14 residues long. V shed 6 bases, J shed 0 bases, and the junction held 4 bases outside the gene matches. Germline-derived CDR1 and CDR2 are SNHLY and FYNNEI. CDR3 region: CASRAGGNSYEQYF. As DNA, the CDR3 is TGTGCCAGCAGGGCGGGAGGAAACTCCTACGAGCAGTACTTC.

The CDR3 coding sequence is TGTGCCAGCAGCTTAGCGGGACAGGAAGATTCTAATTCACCCCTCCACTTT. Its protein product is CASSLAGQEDSNSPLHF. The chain is built from TRBV7-2 and TRBJ1-6; 8 nucleotides line up with TRBD1. Unmatched junction bases numbered 7, after V lost 0 bases and J lost 6 bases. This CDR3 has 17 residues. The germline V gene encodes CDR1 SGHTA and CDR2 FQGNSA.

The CDR3 sequence is CASSQGLDLWTGWYTEAFF. The CDR3 DNA reads TGTGCCAGCAGCCAGGGCCTCGATCTCTGGACAGGCTGGTACACTGAAGCTTTCTTT. The chain carries TRBV5-6 and TRBJ1-1, with 7 bases identical to TRBD1. CDR1 and CDR2 from the germline V gene are SGHDT and YYEEEE. The CDR3 has 19 amino acids. V was pared by 4 bases and J by 3 bases, with 21 bases of the junction left unmatched.

The rearrangement joins TRBV7-9 to TRBJ2-6; TRBD1 matches 9 bases. After removal of 5 bases from V and 0 bases from J, the junction contained 8 bases not matched to a gene. CDR3 length equals 18 residues. Per germline, CDR1 SEHNR and CDR2 FQNEAQ (reference sequence). Here the CDR3 reads CASSADRGTPSGANVLTF. The DNA for the CDR3 is TGTGCCAGCAGCGCTGACAGGGGGACACCCTCTGGGGCCAACGTCCTGACTTTC.

The rearrangement links TRBV11-3 to TRBJ2-1; no clear D. The length of the CDR3 is 15 residues. Germline V gene sequence: CDR1 SGHNT, CDR2 YENEEA. Trimming stripped 3 bases from V and 4 bases from J, with 13 bases between. The CDR3 loop reads CASSLAKGPYNEQFF. The CDR3 bases are TGTGCCAGCAGCTTGGCTAAGGGTCCGTACAATGAGCAGTTCTTC. Looking up the rest from reference TRBV11-3 and TRBJ2-1 gives the full variable domain: EAGVVQSPRYKIIEKKQPVAFWCNPISGHNTLYWYLQNLGQGPELLIRYENEEAVDDSQLPKDRFSAERLKGVDSTLKIQPAELGDSAVYLCASSLAKGPYNEQFFGPGTRLTVL.

This clone appeared once. The V gene is TRBV7-3, the J gene TRBJ2-2; the D is unclear. V lost 5 bases and J lost 5, with 9 bases in between. The germline CDR1 and CDR2 sequences are SGHTA and FQGTGA. This CDR3 is 13 amino acids long. CDR3 loop: CASSPQATGELFF. CDR3 bases: TGTGCCAGCAGCCCCCAGGCTACCGGGGAGCTGTTTTTT.

The chain recombines TRBV7-6 with TRBJ2-7; 8 bases align to TRBD2. The CDR3 totals 15 residues. Germline V gene lookup returns CDR1 SGHVS and CDR2 FNYEAQ. With 0 bases clipped from V and 2 bases from J, the junction kept 3 bases outside the gene matches. CDR3 sequence (DNA): TGTGCCAGCAGCTTAGCAGCGCGGGGGGCCTACGAGCAGTACTTC. It translates to CASSLAARGAYEQYF.

The chain employs TRBV2 and TRBJ2-2; 8 bases fit TRBD2. This CDR3 has 14 residues. J was trimmed by 3 bases and V by 6 bases; bases with no gene match: 3. Germline CDR1 SNHLY, CDR2 FYNNEI. The CDR3 DNA sequence: TGTGCCAGCAGACTGCGGGGGGACACCGGGGAGCTGTTTTTT. Its protein is CASRLRGDTGELFF.

The chain is built from TRBV29-1 and TRBJ1-4, with D unclear. Germline-derived CDR1 and CDR2 are SQVTM and ANQGSEA. V was pared by 7 bases and J by 2 bases, with 8 bases between. The CDR3 is 12 amino acids. The CDR3 here is CSGGGTNEKLFF. CDR3 sequence (DNA): TGCAGCGGAGGTGGGACTAATGAAAAACTGTTTTTT.